The text below deals with one TCR beta chain. No antigen is known for it. Unique molecular identifiers had been added to the TCR beta cDNA libraries. With about 0.95 to 10 million T cells as the source, 500,000 to 650,000 cDNA molecules resulted. One entry per CDR3 protein, called by TCRdb with MiXCR from the PCR reads. The table lists hundreds of thousands of distinct CDR3 sequences, approximately 30% of them singletons, with 0.5% to 0.6% in the top ten. The sample is drawn from a study of post-analysis software for immune sequencing data. Overall study: The cohort encompassed relapsing-remitting, secondary progressive and progressive-relapsing multiple sclerosis disease courses.

General study points: With TRBV5-6, TRBV5-1 and TRBV20-1 included, about five TRBV segments were more frequent in patients than in controls. Controls showed significantly higher normalized Chao1 diversity than did multiple sclerosis patients. Batch-mates among the samples co-clustered strongly by F measure.

The CDR3 extends over 14 amino acids. CDR1 LGHDT and CDR2 YNNKEL come from the germline V gene (reference sequence). The V end was cut by 4 bases, the J end by 6 bases, with 15 bases between. The chain uses TRBV3-1 and TRBJ1-2; the D is unclear. The sequence came from a girl aged 5-17 years with multiple sclerosis. The source material was blood. The CDR3 sequence: CASSLDVTGNGYTF. DNA of the CDR3: TGTGCCAGCAGCCTAGACGTGACGGGGAATGGCTACACCTTC.